This T cell receptor (beta chain) was identified during a study of metastatic and nonmetastatic thyroid tumors. Study context: The authors compared repertoires across blood and tumor or nodule tissue from malignant and benign thyroid patients. General study results and limits: Malignant thyroid tumors reportedly exceeded benign nodules significantly in TCR beta diversity, with the difference appearing in blood and tumor.

Under the authors' procedure: The distant-metastasis classifier for papillary thyroid cancer was built from CDR3 differences across clinicopathological groups. TCRdb re-clonotyped the PCR reads through MiXCR. The V and J calls here are based on TCRdb, not the publication. The table has 23,000 or so clones, under 25% seen once. This clone was seen many times. The antigen is not known. No treatment had been given to any patient before thyroid surgery. V shed 6 bases, J shed 5 bases, and the junction held 5 bases outside the gene matches. Germline-derived CDR1 and CDR2 are MNHNS and SASEGT. The CDR3 sequence is 13 residues long.

Sequenced sample: blood. The TCR comes from a male donor with papillary thyroid cancer or a benign thyroid nodule (not recorded which). Some clones in this sample may be carry-over from other donors' samples. This chain connects TRBV6-1 to TRBJ2-7; 9 bases fit TRBD1. The CDR3 DNA reads TGTGCCAGCAGCGGACAGGGGTTCAACGAGCAGTACTTC. This sequence encodes CASSGQGFNEQYF.